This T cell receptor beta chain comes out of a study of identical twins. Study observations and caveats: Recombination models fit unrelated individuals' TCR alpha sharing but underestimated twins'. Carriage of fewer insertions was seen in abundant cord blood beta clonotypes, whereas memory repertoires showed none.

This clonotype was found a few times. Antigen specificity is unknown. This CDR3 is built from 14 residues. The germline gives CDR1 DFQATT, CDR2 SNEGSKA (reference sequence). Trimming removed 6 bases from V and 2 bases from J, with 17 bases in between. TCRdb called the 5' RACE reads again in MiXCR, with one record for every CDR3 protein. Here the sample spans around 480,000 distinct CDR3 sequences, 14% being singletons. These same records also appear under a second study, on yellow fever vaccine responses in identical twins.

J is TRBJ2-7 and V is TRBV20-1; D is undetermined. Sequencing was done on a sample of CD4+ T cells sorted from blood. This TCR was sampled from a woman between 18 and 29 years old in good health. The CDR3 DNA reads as TGCAGTGCCTCGCCCCGGCTTTCGACCTACGAGCAGTACTTC. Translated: CSASPRLSTYEQYF.